The clone carrying this T cell receptor beta chain is labeled medium-sized (0.01 to 0.1%). What it recognizes is unknown. With 3 bases removed from V and 1 base from J, the gap between germline ends came to 7 bases. There are 13 residues in the CDR3. Germline lookup yields CDR1 MDHEN and CDR2 SYDVKM. The data originate from a study of liver allograft versus peripheral blood T cells. Study-wide context: In transplanted livers, T cell receptor repertoires were compared with those found in the recipients' peripheral blood. Overall study findings and caveats: Repertoires found inside liver allografts reportedly differed from T cell receptor repertoires in peripheral blood.

TCRdb independently ran MiXCR on the reads; one entry per CDR3 protein. Altogether approximately 6,100 distinct CDR3 sequences are present, 12% to 15% being singletons, with the ten largest covering approximately 2.8%. The V call is TRBV28, the J call TRBJ2-7, with TRBD2 as a possible D gene (5 bases). The clonotype comes from a human patient who had a liver transplant. Some T cells may be graft donor cells. The chain's CDR3 is CASSFEGSYEQYF. CDR3 DNA sequence: TGTGCCAGCAGTTTCGAGGGATCCTACGAGCAGTACTTC. Combining the CDR3 with reference TRBV28 and TRBJ2-7 gives the whole variable domain DVKVTQSSRYLVKRTGEKVFLECVQDMDHENMFWYRQDPGLGLRLIYFSYDVKMKEKGDIPEGYSVSREKKERFSLILESASTNQTSMYLCASSFEGSYEQYFGPGTRLTVT.